This T cell receptor (beta chain) was retrieved from a study of shared clonotypes between healthy human individuals. Germline V gene lookup returns CDR1 GTSNPN and CDR2 SVGIG (reference sequence). Trimming cost V 1 base and J 3 bases, with 12 bases left between them. The CDR3 sequence is 14 residues long. Study-level results: Represented genetic and exposure-history diversity was restricted by having few donors. Clonotype sharing among donors was expected to depend on sequencing depth.

As regards this clone: Antigen unknown.

Assay runs were performed at deep level. Investigators spread the genomic DNA of each subset evenly over several immunoSEQ plates. Sequenced by immunoSEQ multiplex PCR; TCRdb stores in-frame clones only, minus some. Of more than 850,000 clones listed, about four fifths are singletons. The chain employs TRBV30 and TRBJ2-5, with unresolved D. This sequence was found in a man between 18 and 29 years old in good health. Some clones in this sample may be carry-over from other donors' samples. Sequencing was carried out using memory CD4+ T cells from PBMCs. Subset: CD45RA-negative fraction. CDR3 loop: CAWSARALKETQYF. CDR3 nucleotides: TGTGCCTGGAGTGCCCGCGCCTTAAAAGAGACCCAGTACTTC.